This T cell receptor beta chain was observed in a study of T cells after posttransplantation cyclophosphamide. Whole-study results and caveats: Tissue-infiltrating T cells from skin or gut overlapped little with blood T cells.

Looked up from germline, CDR1 is MNHNY and CDR2 is SVGAGI (reference sequence). CDR3 length: 16 amino acids. Trimming cost V 4 bases and J 7 bases; bases outside gene matches: 8. This clone was seen many times. Its specificity is unknown. The data were produced by immunoSEQ multiplex PCR, yet TCRdb's version contains in-frame clones alone and is incomplete. The sample shows 9,500 to 12,000 clones, none of them appearing just once. Treatment was busulfan-fludarabine conditioning, a marrow graft, and cyclophosphamide on days +3 and +4. V and J are TRBV6-6 and TRBJ1-6; TRBD1 agrees at 9 bases. Specimen: PBMCs, collected after allogeneic stem cell transplant with posttransplant cyclophosphamide. The receptor was isolated from a female patient aged 40-50 years who received an allogeneic stem cell transplant from a related donor, was CMV-positive, and had no GVHD. Among the T cells, some may be from the graft donor. CDR3 amino acids: CASSLGQGSSNSPLHF. CDR3 coding DNA: TGTGCCAGCAGTTTGGGACAGGGAAGTTCGAATTCACCCCTCCACTTT.